This TCR beta chain was profiled in a study of CD8+ T cells in alopecia areata. Study-wide results and caveats: Treatment with tofacitinib significantly lowered scalp clonality and reduced expanded CD8+ clones among the top 100.

As to this clone: Its target is unknown.

Trimming removed 5 bases at V and 4 bases at J, with 18 bases between. CDR3 length equals 15 residues. Looked up from germline, CDR1 is MNHNS and CDR2 is SASEGT. Specified treatment: oral pan-JAK inhibitor, 5-10 mg twice daily. RNA was extracted and reverse transcribed into cDNA as the sequencing template. Produced via immunoSEQ multiplex PCR; TCRdb's table is partial and in-frame only. Among about 210,000 clones listed, approximately 40% were seen once. The sample in question was CD4+ T cells sorted from blood, obtained at roughly week 36, from a patient treated with tofacitinib. This chain links TRBV6-1 with TRBJ2-7; maybe TRBD2 (5 bases). The TCR comes from a human donor with alopecia areata. DNA of the CDR3: TGTGCCAGCAGTACGGCCGGACTTAAACTTTACGAGCAGTACTTC. It specifies CASSTAGLKLYEQYF.